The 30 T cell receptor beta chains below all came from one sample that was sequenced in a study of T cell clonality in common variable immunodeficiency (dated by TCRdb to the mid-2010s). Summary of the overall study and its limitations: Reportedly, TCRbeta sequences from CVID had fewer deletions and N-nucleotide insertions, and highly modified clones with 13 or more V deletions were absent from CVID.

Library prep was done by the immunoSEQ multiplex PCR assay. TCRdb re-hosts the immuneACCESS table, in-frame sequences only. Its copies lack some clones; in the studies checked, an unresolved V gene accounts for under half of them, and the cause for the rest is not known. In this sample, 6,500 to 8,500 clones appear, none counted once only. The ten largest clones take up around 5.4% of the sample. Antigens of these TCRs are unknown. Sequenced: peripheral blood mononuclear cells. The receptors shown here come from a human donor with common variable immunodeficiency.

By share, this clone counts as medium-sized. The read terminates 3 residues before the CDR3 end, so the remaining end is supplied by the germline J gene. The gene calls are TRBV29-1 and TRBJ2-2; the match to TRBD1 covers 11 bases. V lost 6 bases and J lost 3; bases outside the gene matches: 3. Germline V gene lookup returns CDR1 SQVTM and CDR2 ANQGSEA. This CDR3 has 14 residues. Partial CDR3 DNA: TGCAGCGTCGGACAGGGGGCCGACACCGGGGAG. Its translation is CSVGQGADTGE. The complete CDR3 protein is CSVGQGADTGELFF.

CDR3 amino acids: CASSQIPGQGDTYEAFF. The sequenced CDR3 bases are TGTGCCAGCTCACAAATCCCGGGACAGGGGGACACATATGAA. The chain recombines TRBV18 with TRBJ1-1, with TRBD1 identical over 11 bases. The CDR3 end falls 3 residues outside the read, so it is completed with the germline J gene. Germline assignment: CDR1 KGHSH and CDR2 LQKENI. V gave up 4 bases and J gave up 7 bases; unmatched junction bases: 14. The CDR3 covers 17 residues.

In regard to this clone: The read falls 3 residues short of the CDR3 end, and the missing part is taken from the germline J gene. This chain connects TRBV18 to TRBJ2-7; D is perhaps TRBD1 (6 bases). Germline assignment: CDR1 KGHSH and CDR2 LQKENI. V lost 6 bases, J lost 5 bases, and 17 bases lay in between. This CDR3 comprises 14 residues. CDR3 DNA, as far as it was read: TGTGCCAGCTCTGCCAGTGGGGGCCGGGACGAG. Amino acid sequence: CASSASGGRDE. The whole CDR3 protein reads CASSASGGRDEQYF.

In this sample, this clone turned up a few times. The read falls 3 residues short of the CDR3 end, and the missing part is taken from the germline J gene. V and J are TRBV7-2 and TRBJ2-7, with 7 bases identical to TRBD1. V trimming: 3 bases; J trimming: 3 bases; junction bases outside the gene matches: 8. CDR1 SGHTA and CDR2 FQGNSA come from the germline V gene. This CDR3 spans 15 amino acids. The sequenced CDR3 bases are TGTGCCAGCAGCTTCATCGGGCCAGGGGGCTACGAG. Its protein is CASSFIGPGGYE. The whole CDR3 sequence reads CASSFIGPGGYEQYF.

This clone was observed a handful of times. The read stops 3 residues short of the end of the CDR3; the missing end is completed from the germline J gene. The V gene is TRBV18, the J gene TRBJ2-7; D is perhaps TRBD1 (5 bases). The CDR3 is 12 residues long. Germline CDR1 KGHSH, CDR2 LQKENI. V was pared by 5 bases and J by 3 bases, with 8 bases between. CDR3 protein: CASSLTDYEQYF. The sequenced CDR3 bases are TGTGCCAGCTCATTGACAGACTACGAG.

The part of the CDR3 DNA that was read is TGTGCCAGCAGCAGGACAGAAAGTAATTCACCC. Translation: CASSRTESNSP. The entire CDR3 protein reads CASSRTESNSPLHF. The gene calls are TRBV7-9 and TRBJ1-6; TRBD1 might be the D (6 bases). The read stops 3 residues short of the end of the CDR3; the missing end is completed from the germline J gene. The germline gives CDR1 SEHNR, CDR2 FQNEAQ (reference sequence). Deletions cut 5 bases from V and 6 bases from J, with 11 bases between. The CDR3 loop spans 14 amino acids.

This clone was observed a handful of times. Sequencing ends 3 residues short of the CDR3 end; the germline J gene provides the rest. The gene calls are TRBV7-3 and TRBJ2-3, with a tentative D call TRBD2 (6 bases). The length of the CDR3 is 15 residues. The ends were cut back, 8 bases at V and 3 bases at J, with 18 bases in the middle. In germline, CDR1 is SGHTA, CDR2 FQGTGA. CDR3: CASSRRGPTTDTQYF. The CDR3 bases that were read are TGTGCCAGCTCCCGGCGGGGCCCCACGACAGATACG.

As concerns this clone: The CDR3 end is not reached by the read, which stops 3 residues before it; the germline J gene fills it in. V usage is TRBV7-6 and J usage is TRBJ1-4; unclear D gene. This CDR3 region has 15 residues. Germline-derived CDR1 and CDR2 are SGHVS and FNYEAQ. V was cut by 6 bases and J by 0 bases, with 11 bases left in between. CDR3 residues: CASRRTSATNEKLFF. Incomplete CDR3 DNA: TGTGCCAGCAGACGGACTTCTGCAACTAATGAAAAA.

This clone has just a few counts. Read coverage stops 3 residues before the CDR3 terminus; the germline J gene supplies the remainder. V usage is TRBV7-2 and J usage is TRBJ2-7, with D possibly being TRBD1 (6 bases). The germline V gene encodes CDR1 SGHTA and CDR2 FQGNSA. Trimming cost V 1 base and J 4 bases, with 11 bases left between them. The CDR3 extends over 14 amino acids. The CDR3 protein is CASSLDQGSYEQYF. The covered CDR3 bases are TGTGCCAGCAGCTTAGATCAGGGGAGTTACGAG. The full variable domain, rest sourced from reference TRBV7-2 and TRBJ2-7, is GAGVSQSPSNKVTEKGKDVELRCDPISGHTALYWYRQSLGQGLEFLIYFQGNSAPDKSGLPSDRFSAERTGGSVSTLTIQRTQQEDSAVYLCASSLDQGSYEQYFGPGTRLTVT.

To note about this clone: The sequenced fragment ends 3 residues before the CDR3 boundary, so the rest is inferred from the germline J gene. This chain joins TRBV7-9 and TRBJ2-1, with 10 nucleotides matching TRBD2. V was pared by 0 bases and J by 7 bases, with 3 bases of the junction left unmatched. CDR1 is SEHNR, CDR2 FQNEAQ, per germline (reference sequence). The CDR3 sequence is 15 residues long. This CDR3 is CASSLALAGANEQFF. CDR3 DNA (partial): TGTGCCAGCAGCTTAGCTCTAGCGGGAGCAAATGAG.

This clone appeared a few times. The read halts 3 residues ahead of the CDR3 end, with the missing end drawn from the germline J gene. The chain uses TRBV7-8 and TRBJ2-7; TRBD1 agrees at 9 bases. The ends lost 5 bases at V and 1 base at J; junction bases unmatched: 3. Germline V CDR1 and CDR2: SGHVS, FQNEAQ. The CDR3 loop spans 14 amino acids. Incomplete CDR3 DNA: TGTGCCAGCAGCAGGACAGGGGAGTCCTACGAG. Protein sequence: CASSRTGESYE. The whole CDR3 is CASSRTGESYEQYF.

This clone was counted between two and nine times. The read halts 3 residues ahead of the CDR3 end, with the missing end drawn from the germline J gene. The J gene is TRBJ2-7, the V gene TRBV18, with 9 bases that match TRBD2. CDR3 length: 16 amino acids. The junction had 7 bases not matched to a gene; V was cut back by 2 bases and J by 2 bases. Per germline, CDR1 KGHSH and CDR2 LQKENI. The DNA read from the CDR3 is TGTGCCAGCTCACCATACACTAGCGGGCCCCCCTACGAG. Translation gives CASSPYTSGPPYE. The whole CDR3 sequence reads CASSPYTSGPPYEQYF.

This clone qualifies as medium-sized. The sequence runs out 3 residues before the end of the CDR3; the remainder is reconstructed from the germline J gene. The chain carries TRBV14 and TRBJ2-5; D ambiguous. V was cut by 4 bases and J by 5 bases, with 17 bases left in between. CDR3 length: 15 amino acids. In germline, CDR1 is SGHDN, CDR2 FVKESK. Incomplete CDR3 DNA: TGTGCCAGCAGCCGTAGCTACTTAGGTGGGGAGACC. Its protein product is CASSRSYLGGET. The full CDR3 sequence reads CASSRSYLGGETQYF.

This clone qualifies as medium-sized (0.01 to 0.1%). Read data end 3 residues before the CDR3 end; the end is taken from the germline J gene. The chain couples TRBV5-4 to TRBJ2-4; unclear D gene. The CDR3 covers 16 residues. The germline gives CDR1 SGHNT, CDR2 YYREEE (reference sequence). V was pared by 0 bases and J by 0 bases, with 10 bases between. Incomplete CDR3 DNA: TGTGCCAGCAGCTTGGGGGCTGAATTAGCCAAAAACATT. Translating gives CASSLGAELAKNI. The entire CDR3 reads CASSLGAELAKNIQYF.

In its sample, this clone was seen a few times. The part of the CDR3 DNA that was read is TGTGCCAGTAGTACCTCCTTTACAGGGAGCTCCTACGAG. It encodes CASSTSFTGSSYE. The whole CDR3 protein is CASSTSFTGSSYEQYF. The chain has TRBV19 and TRBJ2-7; possible D gene TRBD1, 6 bases. Coverage ceases 3 residues before the CDR3 finishes, and the germline J gene fills in the end. Per germline, CDR1 LNHDA and CDR2 SQIVND (reference sequence). This CDR3 has 16 amino acids. V was trimmed by 4 bases and J by 0 bases, leaving 16 bases between them.

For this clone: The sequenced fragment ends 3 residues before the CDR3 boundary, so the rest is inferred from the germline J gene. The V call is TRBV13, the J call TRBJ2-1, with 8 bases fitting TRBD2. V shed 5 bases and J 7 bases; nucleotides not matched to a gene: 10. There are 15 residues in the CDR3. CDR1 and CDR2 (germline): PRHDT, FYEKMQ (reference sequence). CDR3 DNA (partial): TGTGCCAGCAGCCGAAGAGCGGGAGTGGGAAATGAG. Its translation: CASSRRAGVGNE. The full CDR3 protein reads CASSRRAGVGNEQFF.

CDR3 DNA (partial): TGCGCCAGCCGGTCGGGAGGACAGTCTTATTCACCC. Translated: CASRSGGQSYSP. The whole CDR3 protein is CASRSGGQSYSPLHF. The chain is built from TRBV5-1 and TRBJ1-6; a possible D gene is TRBD1 (6 bases). The CDR3 end lies 3 residues beyond the end of the read and is filled in from the germline J gene. Trimming shortened V by 7 bases and J by 8 bases, and 19 bases separated the two germline ends. Germline-derived CDR1 and CDR2 are SGHRS and YFSETQ. The CDR3 has 15 amino acids.

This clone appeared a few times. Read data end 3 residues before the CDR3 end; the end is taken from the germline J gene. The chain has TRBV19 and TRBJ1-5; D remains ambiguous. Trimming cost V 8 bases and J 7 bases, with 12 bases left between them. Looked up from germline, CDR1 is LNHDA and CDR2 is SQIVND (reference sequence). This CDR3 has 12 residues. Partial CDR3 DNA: TGTGCCAGTGGAGGAGGGTACCAGCCC. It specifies CASGGGYQP. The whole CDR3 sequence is CASGGGYQPQHF. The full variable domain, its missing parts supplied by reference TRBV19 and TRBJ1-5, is DGGITQSPKYLFRKEGQNVTLSCEQNLNHDAMYWYRQDPGQGLRLIYYSQIVNDFQKGDIAEGYSVSREKKESFPLTVTSAQKNPTAFYLCASGGGYQPQHFGDGTRLSIL.

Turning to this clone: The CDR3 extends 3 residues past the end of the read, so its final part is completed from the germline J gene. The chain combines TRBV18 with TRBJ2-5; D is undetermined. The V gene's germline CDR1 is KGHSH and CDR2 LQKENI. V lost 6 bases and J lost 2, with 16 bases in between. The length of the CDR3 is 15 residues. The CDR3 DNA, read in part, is TGTGCCAGCTCCCTCGACACCGGATCACAAGAGACC. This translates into CASSLDTGSQET. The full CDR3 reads CASSLDTGSQETQYF.

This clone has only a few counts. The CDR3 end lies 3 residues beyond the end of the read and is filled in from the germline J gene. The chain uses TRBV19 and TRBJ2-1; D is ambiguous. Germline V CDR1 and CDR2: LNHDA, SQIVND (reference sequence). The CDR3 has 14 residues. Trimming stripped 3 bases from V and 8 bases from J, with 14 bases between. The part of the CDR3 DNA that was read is TGTGCCAGTAGTATGAGGATAAGGGTTGATGAG. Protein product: CASSMRIRVDE. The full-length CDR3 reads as CASSMRIRVDEQFF.

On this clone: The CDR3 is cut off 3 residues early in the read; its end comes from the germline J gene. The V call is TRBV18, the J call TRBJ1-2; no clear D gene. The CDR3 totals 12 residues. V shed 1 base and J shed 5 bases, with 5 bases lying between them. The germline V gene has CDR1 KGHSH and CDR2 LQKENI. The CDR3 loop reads CASSPQQYGYTF. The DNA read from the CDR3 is TGTGCCAGCTCACCACAACAGTATGGC.

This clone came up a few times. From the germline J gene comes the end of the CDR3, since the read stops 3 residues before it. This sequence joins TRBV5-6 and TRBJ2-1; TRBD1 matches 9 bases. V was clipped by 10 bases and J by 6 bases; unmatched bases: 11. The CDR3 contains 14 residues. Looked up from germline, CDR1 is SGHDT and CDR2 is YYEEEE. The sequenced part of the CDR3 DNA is TGTGCCTACAAAAGGACAGGGGTGAGCAATGAG. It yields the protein CAYKRTGVSNE. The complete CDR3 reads CAYKRTGVSNEQFF.

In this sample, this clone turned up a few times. CDR3 residues: CASSPQGGAGYTF. The DNA read from the CDR3 is TGTGCCAGCTCACCCCAAGGGGGGGCTGGC. This chain links TRBV18 with TRBJ1-2, with D maybe TRBD1 (6 bases). The read ends 3 residues shy of where the CDR3 ends; the end is completed using the germline J gene. Germline lookup yields CDR1 KGHSH and CDR2 LQKENI. This CDR3 has 13 amino acids. Trimming removed 3 bases from V and 7 bases from J, with 12 bases in between.

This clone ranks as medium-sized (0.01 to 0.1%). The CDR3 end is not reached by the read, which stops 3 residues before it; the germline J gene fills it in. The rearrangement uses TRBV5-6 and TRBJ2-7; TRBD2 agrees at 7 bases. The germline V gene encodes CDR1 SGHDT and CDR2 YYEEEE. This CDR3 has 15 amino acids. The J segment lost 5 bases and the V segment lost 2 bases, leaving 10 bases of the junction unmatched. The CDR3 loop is CASSFWALAFHEQYF. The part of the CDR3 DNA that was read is TGTGCCAGCAGCTTTTGGGCACTAGCGTTTCACGAG.

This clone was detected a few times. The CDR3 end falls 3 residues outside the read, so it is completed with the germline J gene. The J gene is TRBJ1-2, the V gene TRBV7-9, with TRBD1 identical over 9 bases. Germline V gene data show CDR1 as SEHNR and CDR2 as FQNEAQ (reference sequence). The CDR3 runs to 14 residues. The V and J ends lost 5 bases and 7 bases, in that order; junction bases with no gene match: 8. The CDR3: CASSPYRGLGGYTF. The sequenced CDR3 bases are TGTGCCAGCAGCCCTTACAGGGGGCTCGGTGGC.

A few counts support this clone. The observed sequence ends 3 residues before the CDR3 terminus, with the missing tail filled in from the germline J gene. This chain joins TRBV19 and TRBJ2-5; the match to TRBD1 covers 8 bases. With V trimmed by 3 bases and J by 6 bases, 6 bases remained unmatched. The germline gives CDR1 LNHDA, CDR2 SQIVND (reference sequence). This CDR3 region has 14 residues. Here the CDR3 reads CASSMNRGAKTQYF. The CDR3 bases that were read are TGTGCCAGTAGTATGAACAGGGGGGCGAAGACC. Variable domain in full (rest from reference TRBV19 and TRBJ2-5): DGGITQSPKYLFRKEGQNVTLSCEQNLNHDAMYWYRQDPGQGLRLIYYSQIVNDFQKGDIAEGYSVSREKKESFPLTVTSAQKNPTAFYLCASSMNRGAKTQYFGPGTRLLVL.

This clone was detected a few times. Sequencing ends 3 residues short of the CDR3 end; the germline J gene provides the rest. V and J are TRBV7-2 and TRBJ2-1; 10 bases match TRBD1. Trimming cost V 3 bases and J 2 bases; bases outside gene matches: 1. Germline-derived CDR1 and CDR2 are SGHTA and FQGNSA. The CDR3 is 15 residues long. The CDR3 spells CASSLDRGAYNEQFF. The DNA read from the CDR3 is TGTGCCAGCAGCTTGGACAGGGGGGCCTACAATGAG.

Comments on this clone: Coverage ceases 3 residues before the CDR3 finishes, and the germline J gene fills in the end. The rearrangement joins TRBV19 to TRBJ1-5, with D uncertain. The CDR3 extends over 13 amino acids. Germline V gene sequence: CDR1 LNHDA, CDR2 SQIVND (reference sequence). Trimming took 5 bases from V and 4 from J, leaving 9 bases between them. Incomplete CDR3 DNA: TGTGCCAGTAGTCTAAACAGAAATCAGCCC. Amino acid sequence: CASSLNRNQP. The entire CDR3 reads CASSLNRNQPQHF. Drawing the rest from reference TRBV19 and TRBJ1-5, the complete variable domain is DGGITQSPKYLFRKEGQNVTLSCEQNLNHDAMYWYRQDPGQGLRLIYYSQIVNDFQKGDIAEGYSVSREKKESFPLTVTSAQKNPTAFYLCASSLNRNQPQHFGDGTRLSIL.

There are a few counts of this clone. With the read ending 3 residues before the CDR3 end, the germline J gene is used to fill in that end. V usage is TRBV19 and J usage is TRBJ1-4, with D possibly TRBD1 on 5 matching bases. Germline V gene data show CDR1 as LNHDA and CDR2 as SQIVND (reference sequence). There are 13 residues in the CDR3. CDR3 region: CASTISSGGALFF. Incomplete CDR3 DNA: TGTGCCAGTACCATATCTTCGGGGGGAGCA.

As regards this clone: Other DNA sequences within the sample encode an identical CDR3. The CDR3 loop reads CASSRVRGGTEAFF. The covered CDR3 bases are TGTGCCAGCAGTCGCGTCAGGGGTGGCACTGAA. The rearrangement uses TRBV7-9 and TRBJ1-1, with D maybe TRBD1 (6 bases). Coverage ceases 3 residues before the CDR3 finishes, and the germline J gene fills in the end. Germline-derived CDR1 and CDR2 are SEHNR and FQNEAQ (reference sequence). V was trimmed by 6 bases and J by 4 bases, leaving 15 bases between them. This CDR3 is built from 14 residues.